The clone carrying this T cell receptor beta chain came up a few times. The data belong to a study of metastatic and nonmetastatic thyroid tumors. MiXCR reprocessed the PCR reads for TCRdb. Of about 43,000 clones in the sample, around 2.9% were seen once. The ends were cut back, 4 bases at V and 1 base at J, with 7 bases in the middle. The germline CDR1 and CDR2 sequences are GTSNPN and SVGIG (reference sequence). The length of the CDR3 is 13 residues. Each patient went into thyroid surgery without having received any treatment. This clonotype originated in a female donor with papillary thyroid cancer or a benign thyroid nodule (not recorded which). Some clones in this sample may be carry-over from other donors' samples. Sequencing input: blood. The rearrangement joins TRBV30 to TRBJ2-2; D unresolved. CDR3 sequence reads: CAWTERNTGELFF. The CDR3 bases are TGTGCCTGGACCGAAAGGAACACCGGGGAGCTGTTTTTT.